These 31 T cell receptor beta chains were all obtained from the same sample, sequenced in a study of T cells in Graves' hyperthyroidism and ophthalmopathy. Researchers amplified the TCR beta CDR3 regions from RNA transcripts. Initially, a first-round RT-PCR of the TCR CDR3 employed the HTBI primer set. Each CDR3 protein gets one entry after TCRdb re-called the multiplex PCR reads with MiXCR. The repertoire holds around 610,000 distinct CDR3 sequences, with approximately 15% as singletons. The source material was blood. All receptors derive from a woman in her 40s with Graves' ophthalmopathy.

This clonotype has ten or more counts. The rearrangement joins TRBV6-1 to TRBJ2-7; either TRBD1 or TRBD2 may supply D (5 bases each). V was trimmed by 8 bases and J by 4 bases, leaving 18 bases between them. Germline V lookup: CDR1 MNHNS, CDR2 SASEGT. This CDR3 has 14 residues. The CDR3 here is CASSGRQPEYEQYF. The CDR3, as DNA: TGTGCCAGCTCGGGAAGACAGCCAGAATACGAGCAGTACTTC.

Worth noting for this clonotype: Given a much more abundant clone one base away, this may be a read error. V usage is TRBV5-1 and J usage is TRBJ2-4; D unresolved. V was trimmed by 2 bases and J by 6 bases, leaving 12 bases between them. CDR1 is SGHRS, CDR2 YFSETQ, per germline. This CDR3 comprises 14 residues. CDR3 sequence (DNA): TGCGCCAGCAGCTTTGGGATATCAGGAAACATTCAGTACTTC. It yields the protein CASSFGISGNIQYF.

This clonotype was counted at least ten times. V and J are TRBV19 and TRBJ2-7; D could derive from TRBD1 or TRBD2 (5 bases each). This CDR3 is built from 13 residues. Trimming removed 6 bases at V and 5 bases at J, with 14 bases between. Germline values: CDR1 LNHDA, CDR2 SQIVND (reference sequence). CDR3 sequence (DNA): TGTGCCAGTAGGGGTCAGGGAGAGGACGAGCAGTACTTC. Translated, it gives CASRGQGEDEQYF.

This clonotype came up once. The gene calls are TRBV11-2 and TRBJ2-5, with D uncertain. Per the germline V gene, CDR1 is SGHAT and CDR2 is FQNNGV. Deletions cut 5 bases from V and 2 bases from J, with 15 bases between. This CDR3 has 15 residues. The CDR3 here is CASSQLRKPQETQYF. CDR3 nucleotide sequence: TGTGCCAGCAGCCAACTAAGGAAGCCTCAAGAGACCCAGTACTTC.

At least ten counts were recorded for this clonotype. This chain connects TRBV28 to TRBJ2-7; TRBD1 matches at 7 bases. J was trimmed by 0 bases and V by 2 bases; bases with no gene match: 7. There are 16 residues in the CDR3. Germline CDR1 MDHEN, CDR2 SYDVKM. In DNA form, the CDR3 reads TGTGCCAGCAGTTTACCGCAACAGGGGTCCTCCTACGAGCAGTACTTC. Protein: CASSLPQQGSSYEQYF.

This clonotype was found many times. The gene calls are TRBV28 and TRBJ1-1, with a possible D match to TRBD1 (5 bases). Germline CDR1 is MDHEN and CDR2 is SYDVKM. The CDR3 has 17 residues. The V end was cut by 8 bases, the J end by 2 bases, with 24 bases between. CDR3 in DNA: TGTGCCAGCCCGCCGACCGGGACTACTAACGCCAACACTGAAGCTTTCTTT. Its protein product is CASPPTGTTNANTEAFF.

V and J are TRBV7-6 and TRBJ2-2; 7 bases are a match to TRBD1. The CDR3 extends over 15 amino acids. Germline V lookup: CDR1 SGHVS, CDR2 FNYEAQ. V shed 3 bases, J shed 3 bases, and the junction held 4 bases outside the gene matches. The CDR3 nucleotides read TGTGCCAGCAGCTTGGTGACAGGGTACACCGGGGAGCTGTTTTTT. Translating it yields CASSLVTGYTGELFF.

The sample holds many counts of this clonotype. V and J are TRBV12-3 or TRBV12-4 and TRBJ2-7; unclear D gene. The CDR3 contains 13 residues. Trimming took 6 bases from V and 1 from J, leaving 10 bases between them. The DNA of the CDR3 is TGTGCCAGCAGCCACACTACGTCCTACGAGCAGTACTTC. It specifies CASSHTTSYEQYF.

Note on this clonotype: Sequence at one end of the junction differs from germline and may be a read error. V and J are TRBV19 and TRBJ1-1; D gene uncertain. This CDR3 is 15 amino acids long. Germline V CDR1 and CDR2: LNHDA, SQIVND (reference sequence). The CDR3 loop reads CASSILGFYNTGAFF. CDR3 nucleotide sequence: TGTGCCAGTAGTATACTCGGTTTTTATAACACTGGAGCTTTCTTT.

This clonotype has ten or more counts. The chain carries TRBV2 and TRBJ1-2; the D gene is possibly TRBD1 (5 bases). The CDR3 covers 17 residues. Germline CDR1 and CDR2: SNHLY and FYNNEI. Trimming took 5 bases from V and 4 from J, leaving 23 bases between them. The CDR3 loop reads CASSLRDGSYDRYGYTF. As DNA, the CDR3 is TGTGCCAGCAGTCTCCGGGACGGTTCCTACGACCGCTATGGCTACACCTTC.

This clonotype was recorded at least ten times. CDR3 in DNA: TGTGCCAGCAGCGTAGCGGTTACGAACACTGAAGCTTTCTTT. It encodes CASSVAVTNTEAFF. The rearrangement uses TRBV9 and TRBJ1-1; D ambiguous. Germline V gene lookup returns CDR1 SGDLS and CDR2 YYNGEE. CDR3 length equals 14 residues. V was trimmed by 0 bases and J by 1 base, leaving 7 bases between them.

This clonotype was recorded at least ten times. The chain links TRBV7-2 to TRBJ2-7; tentatively, D is TRBD1 or TRBD2 (5 bases each). Trimming stripped 4 bases from V and 5 bases from J, with 15 bases between. In germline, CDR1 is SGHTA, CDR2 FQGNSA. CDR3 length: 14 amino acids. The CDR3 region is CASSSGPSQNEQYF. The CDR3 nucleotides are TGTGCCAGCAGCTCGGGACCCAGCCAAAACGAGCAGTACTTC.

Many counts were recorded for this clonotype. This sequence joins TRBV6-2 or TRBV6-3 and TRBJ2-5; D is ambiguous. This CDR3 region has 13 residues. V lost 6 bases, J lost 3 bases, and 11 bases lay in between. The germline gives CDR1 MNHEY, CDR2 SVGEGT. The CDR3 sequence is CASSLPVEETQYF. As DNA, the CDR3 is TGTGCCAGCAGCCTACCTGTGGAAGAGACCCAGTACTTC.

The table lists this clonotype with many counts. This chain joins TRBV6-1 and TRBJ1-1; 7 bases line up with TRBD1. CDR3 length: 14 residues. Germline loops: CDR1 MNHNS, CDR2 SASEGT. The trim removed 3 bases at V and 6 bases at J, leaving 7 bases unmatched. CDR3 nucleotide sequence: TGTGCCAGCAGTGACCGACAGGGTCTCGCTGAAGCTTTCTTT. It specifies CASSDRQGLAEAFF.

Only a few counts were recorded for this clonotype. The chain joins TRBV27 to TRBJ2-2, with 8 positions matching TRBD2. V was clipped by 5 bases and J by 6 bases; unmatched bases: 8. Per the germline V gene, CDR1 is MNHEY and CDR2 is SMNVEV (reference sequence). The CDR3 has 15 residues. The CDR3: CASSRRGGIPGELFF. CDR3 in DNA: TGTGCCAGCAGTCGCCGGGGGGGAATACCCGGGGAGCTGTTTTTT.

At least ten counts were recorded for this clonotype. The chain combines TRBV10-1 with TRBJ2-2; weak D call: TRBD1 (5 bases). V was clipped by 0 bases and J by 1 base, with 15 bases between them. Germline loops: CDR1 WNHNN, CDR2 SYGVQD (reference sequence). CDR3 length equals 18 residues. The CDR3 is CASSESNPGYMNTGELFF. CDR3 bases: TGCGCCAGCAGTGAGTCGAACCCAGGGTACATGAACACCGGGGAGCTGTTTTTT.

V usage is TRBV28 and J usage is TRBJ1-5, with a weak D call TRBD1 (5 bases). The V gene lost 6 bases and the J gene lost 0 bases, with 12 bases spanning the gap. The germline gives CDR1 MDHEN, CDR2 SYDVKM. The CDR3 covers 15 residues. The CDR3 nucleotides are TGTGCCAGCAGCCCGCGACAGACTAGCAATCAGCCCCAGCATTTT. Translation: CASSPRQTSNQPQHF.

This clonotype was recorded many times. This sequence joins TRBV6-1 and TRBJ2-7; a possible D gene is TRBD2 (5 bases). Trimming removed 3 bases at V and 0 bases at J, with 9 bases between. CDR1 and CDR2 (germline): MNHNS, SASEGT. This CDR3 contains 14 residues. CDR3 sequence: CASSEDLSSYEQYF. DNA of the CDR3: TGTGCCAGCAGTGAGGACTTGAGCTCCTACGAGCAGTACTTC.

This clonotype was counted at least ten times. CDR3 DNA sequence: TGTGCCAGCAGCAGGACAGGGAAAGCTTTCTTT. Translation gives CASSRTGKAFF. The chain carries TRBV2 and TRBJ1-1; TRBD1 matches at 8 bases. Germline V CDR1 and CDR2: SNHLY, FYNNEI. CDR3 length: 11 residues. V dropped 6 bases and J dropped 9; count of bases not matched to a gene: 3. The whole variable domain, filled in from reference TRBV2 and TRBJ1-1, reads EPEVTQTPSHQVTQMGQEVILRCVPISNHLYFYWYRQILGQKVEFLVSFYNNEISEKSEIFDDQFSVERPDGSNFTLKIRSTKLEDSAMYFCASSRTGKAFFGQGTRLTVV.

The chain combines TRBV29-1 with TRBJ2-6; D unclear. V dropped 0 bases and J dropped 4 bases, with 7 bases sitting between them. The CDR3 has 14 residues. CDR1 is SQVTM and CDR2 is ANQGSEA in the germline V gene. The CDR3 protein is CSVEDYAGANVLTF. The CDR3 DNA reads TGCAGCGTTGAAGACTACGCCGGGGCCAACGTCCTGACTTTC.

This clonotype has a handful of counts. J is TRBJ2-7 and V is TRBV10-3; 14 bases agree with TRBD2. This CDR3 region has 14 residues. The germline gives CDR1 ENHRY, CDR2 SYGVKD. Germline trimming cut 10 bases from V and 5 bases from J; bases unmatched to any gene: 7. The CDR3: CATRPGLAGDEQYF. The CDR3 coding sequence is TGTGCCACAAGACCGGGACTAGCGGGAGACGAGCAGTACTTC.

The V call is TRBV5-1, the J call TRBJ2-5; weak D call: TRBD2 (5 bases). The V end lost 4 bases, the J end lost 1 base, and 20 bases lay between the germline ends. Germline-derived CDR1 and CDR2 are SGHRS and YFSETQ. This CDR3 spans 17 amino acids. This chain's CDR3 is CASSRVLRGSLQETQYF. The CDR3 DNA reads as TGCGCCAGCAGCCGGGTTTTACGAGGGAGCCTCCAAGAGACCCAGTACTTC.

This clonotype was detected only a few times. The chain carries TRBV4-1 and TRBJ2-7; possible D gene TRBD2, 6 bases. In germline, CDR1 is MGHRA, CDR2 YSYEKL. The CDR3 runs 17 residues. Between the trimmed V and J ends, which lost 4 bases and 3 bases, there was a span of 22 bases. CDR3 nucleotide sequence: TGCGCCAGCAGCCCGCGGGGCGGTGCGGGGTTTTTCTACGAGCAGTACTTC. This encodes CASSPRGGAGFFYEQYF.

There are a few counts of this clonotype. The chain carries TRBV6-2 or TRBV6-3 and TRBJ1-1; TRBD1 might be the D (6 bases). This CDR3 region has 15 residues. Deletions cut 6 bases from V and 0 bases from J, with 14 bases between. CDR1 is MNHEY, CDR2 SVGEGT, per germline. The CDR3 DNA reads TGTGCCAGCAGGTTCCGGGACACCTTGAACACTGAAGCTTTCTTT. Protein product: CASRFRDTLNTEAFF.

This clonotype was seen many times. The J gene is TRBJ2-7, the V gene TRBV28; D is unclear. Trimming stripped 6 bases from V and 3 bases from J, with 9 bases between. Germline CDR1 and CDR2: MDHEN and SYDVKM. The CDR3 length is 12 residues. CDR3 in amino acids: CASRRHGYEQYF. As DNA, the CDR3 is TGTGCCAGCAGGCGACACGGCTACGAGCAGTACTTC.

This clonotype has ten or more counts. The chain uses TRBV12-3 or TRBV12-4 and TRBJ2-3, with TRBD1 matching over 9 bases. Trimming at V came to 5 bases and at J to 5 bases, leaving 5 bases not matched to a gene. This CDR3 is built from 14 residues. Here the CDR3 DNA reads TGTGCCAGCAGTACCACGACAGGGGGAGATACGCAGTATTTT. Its translation is CASSTTTGGDTQYF.

This clonotype was found a few times. The genes are TRBV5-6 and TRBJ2-7; the D is unclear. The V and J ends lost 1 base and 2 bases respectively, with 13 bases between them. CDR3 length: 15 amino acids. Germline V gene data show CDR1 as SGHDT and CDR2 as YYEEEE. The CDR3 region is CASSLLEFSPYEQYF. The CDR3 DNA reads TGTGCCAGCAGCTTGTTGGAGTTTTCCCCCTACGAGCAGTACTTC. The complete variable domain, with remaining parts taken from reference TRBV5-6 and TRBJ2-7, reads DAGVTQSPTHLIKTRGQQVTLRCSPKSGHDTVSWYQQALGQGPQFIFQYYEEEERQRGNFPDRFSGHQFPNYSSELNVNALLLGDSALYLCASSLLEFSPYEQYFGPGTRLTVT.

This clonotype was found many times. The J gene is TRBJ1-1, the V gene TRBV7-2; unclear D gene. The CDR3 consists of 15 residues. The germline gives CDR1 SGHTA, CDR2 FQGNSA. The V end lost 2 bases, the J end lost 0 bases, and 10 bases lay between the germline ends. The CDR3 loop reads CASSLSAAMNTEAFF. CDR3 in DNA: TGTGCCAGCAGCTTATCCGCAGCTATGAACACTGAAGCTTTCTTT.

This clonotype showed up many times. The rearrangement links TRBV2 to TRBJ2-7; D is unclear. Deletions cut 2 bases from V and 3 bases from J, with 11 bases between. The CDR3 loop spans 14 amino acids. The germline CDR1 and CDR2 sequences are SNHLY and FYNNEI. CDR3 loop: CASSETQDLYEQYF. The CDR3, as DNA: TGTGCCAGCAGTGAAACGCAGGACCTCTACGAGCAGTACTTC. Full variable domain (remainder filled in from reference TRBV2 and TRBJ2-7): EPEVTQTPSHQVTQMGQEVILRCVPISNHLYFYWYRQILGQKVEFLVSFYNNEISEKSEIFDDQFSVERPDGSNFTLKIRSTKLEDSAMYFCASSETQDLYEQYFGPGTRLTVT.

This clonotype was counted many times. V usage is TRBV7-2 and J usage is TRBJ1-2; 9 bases are a match to TRBD1. Germline values: CDR1 SGHTA, CDR2 FQGNSA. J gave up 7 bases and V 7 bases, and 7 bases lay outside the gene matches. CDR3 length equals 13 residues. The chain's CDR3 is CASTNQGQGGYTF. CDR3 nucleotides: TGTGCCAGCACCAATCAGGGACAGGGTGGCTACACCTTC.

Ten or more counts support this clonotype. The gene calls are TRBV6-5 and TRBJ2-5; TRBD2 matches 8 bases. In germline, CDR1 is MNHEY, CDR2 SVGAGI. V gave up 5 bases and J gave up 3 bases; unmatched junction bases: 17. CDR3 size: 18 residues. The DNA of the CDR3 is TGTGCCAGCAGTCCCACTCTCATGCGGGAGGCTCAGAAAGAGACCCAGTACTTC. Translation gives CASSPTLMREAQKETQYF.